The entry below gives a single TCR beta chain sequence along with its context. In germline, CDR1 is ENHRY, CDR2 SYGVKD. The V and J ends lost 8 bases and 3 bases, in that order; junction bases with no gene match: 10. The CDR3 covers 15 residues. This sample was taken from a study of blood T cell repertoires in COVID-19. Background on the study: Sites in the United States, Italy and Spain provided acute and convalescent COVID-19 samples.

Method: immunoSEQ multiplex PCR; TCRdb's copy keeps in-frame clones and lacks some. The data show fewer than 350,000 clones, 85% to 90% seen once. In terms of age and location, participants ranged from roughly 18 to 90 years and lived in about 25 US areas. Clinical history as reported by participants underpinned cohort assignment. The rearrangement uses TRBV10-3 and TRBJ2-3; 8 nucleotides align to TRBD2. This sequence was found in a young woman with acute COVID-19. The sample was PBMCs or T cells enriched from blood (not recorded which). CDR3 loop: CAIWAGTSSTDTQYF. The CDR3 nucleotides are TGTGCCATCTGGGCGGGGACTAGTTCAACAGATACGCAGTATTTT.